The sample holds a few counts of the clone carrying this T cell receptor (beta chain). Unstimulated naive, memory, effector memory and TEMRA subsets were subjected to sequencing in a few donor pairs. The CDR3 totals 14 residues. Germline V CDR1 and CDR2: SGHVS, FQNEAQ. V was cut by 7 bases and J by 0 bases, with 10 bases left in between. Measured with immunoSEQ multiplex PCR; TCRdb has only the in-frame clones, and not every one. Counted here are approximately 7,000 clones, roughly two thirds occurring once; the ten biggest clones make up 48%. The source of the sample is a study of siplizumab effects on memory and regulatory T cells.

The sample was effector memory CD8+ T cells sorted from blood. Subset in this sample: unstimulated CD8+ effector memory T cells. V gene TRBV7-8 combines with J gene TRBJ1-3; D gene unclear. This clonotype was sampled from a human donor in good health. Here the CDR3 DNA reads TGTGCCAGCACCCCTGGCAGCTCTGGAAACACCATATATTTT. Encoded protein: CASTPGSSGNTIYF.